The clone carrying this T cell receptor (beta chain) was seen a single time. TCRdb keeps only in-frame clones here, not all; method: immunoSEQ multiplex PCR. The sample has under 300,000 clones, around 79% seen once; the top ten hold about an eighth. The record originates from a study of control samples from healthy donors and cancer patients. Sequenced: PBMCs. This TCR derives from a woman between 55 and 75 years old with lung cancer.

CDR3: CASSPGQGVGNQPQHF. The CDR3, as DNA: TGTGCCAGCAGCCCCGGACAGGGGGTCGGCAATCAGCCCCAGCATTTT. The chain joins TRBV6-6 to TRBJ1-5; 10 nucleotides agree with TRBD1. The CDR3 runs 16 residues. Unmatched junction bases numbered 7, after V lost 6 bases and J lost 2 bases. Looked up from germline, CDR1 is MNHNY and CDR2 is SVGAGI (reference sequence).